This entry lists 27 T cell receptor beta chains sequenced from one sample in a study of shared clonotypes between healthy human individuals. Naive-designated CD8 cells lacked CD45RO, were positively enriched for CCR7, and omitted terminally differentiated effector memory CD45RA+ cells. Assay used: immunoSEQ multiplex PCR; TCRdb lists only in-frame clones, some missing. This table has approximately 2,200,000 clones, approximately 94% appearing once. Sequenced: naive CD8+ T cells from PBMCs. These receptors were taken from a man between 18 and 29 years old in good health. Some clones in this sample may be carry-over from other donors' samples.

In regard to this clone: The same CDR3 arises from other DNA sequences in this sample as well. This chain links TRBV7-9 with TRBJ2-2; D is unclear. V gave up 5 bases and J gave up 8 bases, with 6 bases separating them. This CDR3 spans 11 amino acids. Looked up from germline, CDR1 is SEHNR and CDR2 is FQNEAQ (reference sequence). CDR3 nucleotides: TGTGCCAGCAGCCTGCTAGGGGAGCTGTTTTTT. Amino acids: CASSLLGELFF.

The chain uses TRBV28 and TRBJ1-2; no reliable D call. V was clipped by 6 bases and J by 2 bases, with 16 bases between them. The V gene's germline CDR1 is MDHEN and CDR2 SYDVKM. The CDR3 contains 15 residues. In DNA form, the CDR3 reads TGTGCCAGCAGCGCGGCCGGTCGACTGAACTATGGCTACACCTTC. As protein: CASSAAGRLNYGYTF.

A few counts support this clone. Different DNA sequences within this sample yield the same CDR3. This rearrangement joins TRBV7-9 to TRBJ2-7; no reliable D call. The CDR3 has 12 amino acids. Germline V gene data show CDR1 as SEHNR and CDR2 as FQNEAQ (reference sequence). Trimming took off 1 base at V and 3 bases at J, with 4 bases between the two ends. CDR3 protein: CASSLVGYEQYF. The DNA of the CDR3 is TGTGCCAGCAGCTTAGTAGGCTACGAGCAGTACTTC.

The rearrangement joins TRBV27 to TRBJ1-2; D perhaps matches TRBD1 (6 bases). The CDR3 sequence is 15 residues long. CDR1 MNHEY and CDR2 SMNVEV come from the germline V gene (reference sequence). The V end lost 0 bases, the J end lost 4 bases, and 12 bases lay between the germline ends. The CDR3 loop is CASSLSVRGPYGYTF. The CDR3 region has the DNA TGTGCCAGCAGTTTATCGGTCAGGGGCCCCTATGGCTACACCTTC.

V usage is TRBV5-6 and J usage is TRBJ2-7, with unresolved D. Germline CDR1 reads SGHDT; CDR2 reads YYEEEE. This CDR3 comprises 13 residues. Trimming left V 3 bases short and J 3 bases short, with 10 bases between. CDR3 loop: CASSSEGYYEQYF. The CDR3 DNA reads TGTGCCAGCAGCTCCGAAGGGTACTACGAGCAGTACTTC. Full variable domain (outside the CDR3, taken from reference TRBV5-6 and TRBJ2-7): DAGVTQSPTHLIKTRGQQVTLRCSPKSGHDTVSWYQQALGQGPQFIFQYYEEEERQRGNFPDRFSGHQFPNYSSELNVNALLLGDSALYLCASSSEGYYEQYFGPGTRLTVT.

This chain connects TRBV29-1 to TRBJ2-4; 7 bases are shared with TRBD1. Germline V gene lookup returns CDR1 SQVTM and CDR2 ANQGSEA. Trimming removed 7 bases from V and 6 bases from J; junction bases left unmatched: 9. CDR3 size: 13 residues. The CDR3, as DNA: TGCAGCGGACGGGGACAGACACTAAACATTCAGTACTTC. It yields the protein CSGRGQTLNIQYF.

The rearrangement joins TRBV27 to TRBJ1-5; maybe TRBD1 (5 bases). The CDR3 has 15 amino acids. CDR1 is MNHEY, CDR2 SMNVEV, per germline (reference sequence). V lost 5 bases and J 3 bases, leaving 14 bases between the germline ends. The CDR3 coding sequence is TGTGCCAGCAGTCGAAACCAAGGGGCCAATCAGCCCCAGCATTTT. It specifies CASSRNQGANQPQHF.

This chain joins TRBV27 and TRBJ2-5, with D perhaps TRBD2 (6 bases). The CDR3 is 14 residues long. Germline V gives CDR1 MNHEY, CDR2 SMNVEV (reference sequence). Trimming removed 6 bases at V and 3 bases at J, with 14 bases between. CDR3 loop: CASSLWGDEETQYF. CDR3 in DNA: TGTGCCAGCAGCCTATGGGGGGATGAAGAGACCCAGTACTTC.

Only a few counts were recorded for this clone. The V gene is TRBV15, the J gene TRBJ1-1; D is perhaps TRBD1 (5 bases). Trimming took off 6 bases at V and 7 bases at J, with 15 bases between the two ends. The CDR3 has 13 residues. Germline lookup yields CDR1 LNHNV and CDR2 YYDKDF (reference sequence). DNA of the CDR3: TGTGCCACCAGTCCCGGGACCTGGGTTGAAGCTTTCTTT. It codes for CATSPGTWVEAFF.

With respect to this clone: This same CDR3 is encoded by further DNA sequences in the sample. This rearrangement joins TRBV9 to TRBJ2-1; 10 bases map to TRBD2. CDR1 is SGDLS and CDR2 is YYNGEE in the germline V gene. With V trimmed by 5 bases and J by 0 bases, 2 bases remained unmatched. The CDR3 contains 15 residues. The CDR3 loop reads CASRASGSSYNEQFF. The CDR3 bases are TGTGCCAGCAGAGCTAGCGGGAGCTCCTACAATGAGCAGTTCTTC.

This chain connects TRBV27 to TRBJ2-5; TRBD1 is a possible D gene (6 bases). The V and J ends lost 2 bases and 4 bases respectively, with 8 bases between them. The germline CDR1 and CDR2 sequences are MNHEY and SMNVEV (reference sequence). The CDR3 length is 13 residues. The DNA of the CDR3 is TGTGCCAGCAGTTTAAGGGACACAGAGACCCAGTACTTC. This sequence encodes CASSLRDTETQYF.

The V call is TRBV9, the J call TRBJ1-3; TRBD1 aligns across 10 bases. The CDR3 contains 16 residues. Germline CDR1 and CDR2: SGDLS and YYNGEE. J lost 4 bases, V lost 2 bases, and 6 bases had no gene match. The CDR3 DNA reads as TGTGCCAGCAGCGTCCGGGGACAGGGGACAGGAAACACCATATATTTT. This codes for CASSVRGQGTGNTIYF. Combining the CDR3 with reference TRBV9 and TRBJ1-3 gives the whole variable domain DSGVTQTPKHLITATGQRVTLRCSPRSGDLSVYWYQQSLDQGLQFLIQYYNGEERAKGNILERFSAQQFPDLHSELNLSSLELGDSALYFCASSVRGQGTGNTIYFGEGSWLTVV.

The chain links TRBV7-8 to TRBJ1-5; D is ambiguous. Between the trimmed V and J ends, which lost 3 bases and 6 bases, there was a span of 6 bases. This CDR3 is 12 amino acids long. The germline V gene has CDR1 SGHVS and CDR2 FQNEAQ. CDR3 DNA: TGTGCCAGCAGCTTCTGGCCTCAGCCCCAGCATTTT. Amino acid sequence: CASSFWPQPQHF.

The V and J genes are TRBV6-1 and TRBJ1-5; 8 positions agree with TRBD1. The CDR3 sequence is 12 residues long. Germline CDR1 MNHNS, CDR2 SASEGT. J gave up 5 bases and V 9 bases, and 3 bases lay outside the gene matches. The DNA for the CDR3 is TGTGCCAGTCGGACAGGGCATCAGCCCCAGCATTTT. This translates into CASRTGHQPQHF.

As regards this clone: The same CDR3 can be traced to other DNA sequences in this sample. This chain links TRBV5-1 with TRBJ2-7; D is unclear. CDR1 is SGHRS and CDR2 is YFSETQ in the germline V gene. This CDR3 has 12 residues. V was shortened by 0 bases and J by 3 bases, with 4 bases between the two germline ends. CDR3 region: CASSLGGYEQYF. The CDR3 coding sequence is TGCGCCAGCAGCTTGGGGGGCTACGAGCAGTACTTC.

On this clone: This specimen includes other DNA sequences encoding the same CDR3. The rearrangement uses TRBV5-4 and TRBJ2-7, with D perhaps matching TRBD2 (6 bases). The CDR3 consists of 13 residues. CDR1 and CDR2 from the germline V gene are SGHNT and YYREEE (reference sequence). The ends were cut back, 4 bases at V and 1 base at J, with 9 bases in the middle. The CDR3 loop reads CASSLGSSYEQYF. The CDR3 coding sequence is TGTGCCAGCAGCCTCGGGAGTTCCTACGAGCAGTACTTC.

The chain uses TRBV7-9 and TRBJ2-1, with D perhaps TRBD2 (5 bases). This CDR3 spans 16 amino acids. The germline gives CDR1 SEHNR, CDR2 FQNEAQ (reference sequence). V was trimmed by 2 bases and J by 15 bases, leaving 26 bases between them. The chain's CDR3 is CASSLPPGGELELRFF. The CDR3 DNA reads as TGTGCCAGCAGCTTACCCCCCGGAGGCGAACTAGAATTGCGGTTCTTC.

The J gene is TRBJ2-1, the V gene TRBV15; tentative D call: TRBD2 (6 bases). V was cut by 8 bases and J by 8 bases, with 13 bases left in between. The CDR3 is made up of 12 amino acids. Germline-derived CDR1 and CDR2 are LNHNV and YYDKDF (reference sequence). The CDR3 region is CATGEEGDEQFF. The CDR3 region has the DNA TGTGCCACCGGGGAGGAGGGCGATGAGCAGTTCTTC.

This chain connects TRBV15 to TRBJ2-5; weak D call: TRBD2 (6 bases). The V gene's germline CDR1 is LNHNV and CDR2 YYDKDF (reference sequence). Trimming took off 2 bases at V and 6 bases at J, with 13 bases between the two ends. This CDR3 is built from 14 residues. The CDR3 loop is CATSRTGAEKTQYF. CDR3 DNA sequence: TGTGCCACCAGCAGAACGGGAGCTGAGAAGACCCAGTACTTC. Looking up the rest from reference TRBV15 and TRBJ2-5 gives the full variable domain: DAMVIQNPRYQVTQFGKPVTLSCSQTLNHNVMYWYQQKSSQAPKLLFHYYDKDFNNEADTPDNFQSRRPNTSFCFLDIRSPGLGDTAMYLCATSRTGAEKTQYFGPGTRLLVL.

The V and J genes are TRBV7-4 and TRBJ2-7; D ambiguous. The CDR3 length is 12 residues. V gave up 3 bases and J gave up 12 bases, with 15 bases separating them. In germline, CDR1 is SGHVT, CDR2 SQSDAQ. The CDR3 nucleotides read TGTGCCAGCAGCTTTACTTGGGCGGCCATGTACTTC. This codes for CASSFTWAAMYF.

V gene TRBV28 combines with J gene TRBJ1-2; 11 bases line up with TRBD1. The germline V gene encodes CDR1 MDHEN and CDR2 SYDVKM. Unmatched junction bases numbered 6, after V lost 11 bases and J lost 4 bases. There are 13 residues in the CDR3. The CDR3 region has the DNA TGTGCCGGCGGGGACAGGGGGTCCTATGGCTACACCTTC. This codes for CAGGDRGSYGYTF.

A note on this clone: The identical CDR3 is also encoded by other nucleotide sequences in the sample. The chain combines TRBV7-9 with TRBJ2-7; D may match TRBD1 or TRBD2 (5 bases each). CDR3 length equals 13 residues. V was pared by 5 bases and J by 4 bases, with 12 bases between. Germline assignment: CDR1 SEHNR and CDR2 FQNEAQ (reference sequence). CDR3 amino acids: CASSRPRGYEQYF. CDR3 DNA sequence: TGTGCCAGCAGCCGGCCGAGGGGATACGAGCAGTACTTC.

To note about this clone: Different DNA sequences within this sample yield the same CDR3. This rearrangement joins TRBV28 to TRBJ2-1; D gene unclear. This CDR3 is 13 amino acids long. Germline lookup yields CDR1 MDHEN and CDR2 SYDVKM. Trimming removed 6 bases from V and 3 bases from J, with 9 bases in between. CDR3 DNA: TGTGCCAGCAGCCCAGACGGCTACAATGAGCAGTTCTTC. This sequence encodes CASSPDGYNEQFF.

The CDR3 reads CASRPRGGSTDTQYF. The CDR3 DNA is TGTGCCAGCAGGCCTCGGGGGGGGAGCACAGATACGCAGTATTTT. The rearrangement joins TRBV28 to TRBJ2-3; the match to TRBD2 covers 8 bases. The J segment lost 0 bases and the V segment lost 6 bases, leaving 5 bases of the junction unmatched. The CDR3 extends over 15 amino acids. Germline V gene data show CDR1 as MDHEN and CDR2 as SYDVKM. Supplemented by reference TRBV28 and TRBJ2-3, the full variable domain reads DVKVTQSSRYLVKRTGEKVFLECVQDMDHENMFWYRQDPGLGLRLIYFSYDVKMKEKGDIPEGYSVSREKKERFSLILESASTNQTSMYLCASRPRGGSTDTQYFGPGTRLTVL.

This chain uses TRBV28 with TRBJ1-2; TRBD1 agrees at 8 bases. Germline V gives CDR1 MDHEN, CDR2 SYDVKM. CDR3 length: 16 amino acids. V was clipped by 2 bases and J by 0 bases; unmatched bases: 5. The CDR3 bases are TGTGCCAGCAGTTTAACAGGGGGAGTCCCTAACTATGGCTACACCTTC. The encoded protein is CASSLTGGVPNYGYTF.

This clone has a single count. The chain has TRBV7-9 and TRBJ2-1, with a tentative D call TRBD2 (6 bases). Germline values: CDR1 SEHNR, CDR2 FQNEAQ (reference sequence). V lost 1 base to trimming and J lost 3 bases, with 10 bases between them. The length of the CDR3 is 15 residues. CDR3 bases: TGTGCCAGCAGCTTAGGCGGGGAAAGCTACAATGAGCAGTTCTTC. Protein: CASSLGGESYNEQFF.

This chain uses TRBV27 with TRBJ2-7; 11 bases line up with TRBD1. The CDR3 has 17 amino acids. Trimming cost V 0 bases and J 3 bases; bases outside gene matches: 7. Germline CDR1 reads MNHEY; CDR2 reads SMNVEV (reference sequence). In nucleotides, the CDR3 is TGTGCCAGCAGTTTATCAGTCGGGGACAGGGGGGGCTACGAGCAGTACTTC. It codes for CASSLSVGDRGGYEQYF.